These T cell receptor beta chains were read from a single sample in a study of cytomegalovirus exposure and HLA in healthy donors. Some clones are missing from TCRdb's copy, which holds only in-frame ones; the method was immunoSEQ multiplex PCR. The repertoire has over 100,000 clones, 81% of them found once; the top ten carry roughly 2.3%. Source material: PBMCs. These receptors were collected from a woman aged 25-40 years in good health and CMV-seronegative. Both conserved end residues are part of each CDR3. D genes are given only for firm matches. A clone size is listed for some rows: how often the clone was seen (once, few, many), or a class if it is expanded.

size	V	length	J	D	CDR3	DNA
.	TRBV9	14	TRBJ2-3	TRBD2	CASSVTSGTDTQYF	TGTGCCAGCAGCGTGACTAGCGGCACAGATACGCAGTATTTT
.	TRBV7-2	18	TRBJ1-2	TRBD1	CASSTPAYRGAVTGGYTF	TGTGCCAGCAGCACCCCCGCGTACAGGGGGGCAGTCACAGGCGGCTACACCTTC
.	TRBV15	14	TRBJ2-6	TRBD1	CATVRGSGANVLTF	TGTGCCACCGTCAGGGGGTCTGGGGCCAACGTCCTGACTTTC
.	TRBV11-2	15	TRBJ2-7	.	CASSLDRLALYEQYF	TGTGCCAGCAGCTTAGATCGGCTAGCTTTGTACGAGCAGTACTTC
.	TRBV5-4	15	TRBJ2-4	TRBD1	CASSFSGGAKNIQYF	TGTGCCAGCAGCTTCTCAGGGGGAGCCAAAAACATTCAGTACTTC
.	TRBV2	13	TRBJ2-1	TRBD2	CASSEQESGKQFF	TGTGCCAGCAGTGAACAGGAGAGCGGGAAGCAGTTCTTC
.	TRBV2	12	TRBJ1-4	TRBD1	CASSTGTGKLFF	TGTGCCAGCAGTACCGGGACAGGAAAACTGTTTTTT
once	TRBV5-4	16	TRBJ2-7	TRBD1	CASSPTGGSGAYEQYF	TGTGCCAGCAGCCCGACAGGGGGCTCGGGTGCCTACGAGCAGTACTTC
.	TRBV11-3	16	TRBJ2-1	.	CASSQGPGVSYNEQFF	TGTGCCAGCAGCCAAGGTCCGGGAGTATCCTACAATGAGCAGTTCTTC
few	TRBV5-4	13	TRBJ2-7	.	CASGMGLTYEQYF	TGTGCCAGCGGAATGGGACTCACCTACGAGCAGTACTTC
.	TRBV2	14	TRBJ1-2	TRBD1	CASVPGTGLYGYTF	TGTGCCAGCGTCCCCGGGACAGGGCTCTATGGCTACACCTTC
.	TRBV6-5	14	TRBJ2-2	TRBD1	CASRPGTDTGELFF	TGTGCCAGCAGGCCCGGGACAGACACCGGGGAGCTGTTTTTT
.	TRBV11-2	14	TRBJ1-4	.	CASAPDATNEKLFF	TGTGCCAGCGCCCCAGATGCAACTAATGAAAAACTGTTTTTT
.	TRBV19	16	TRBJ1-3	.	CASKVEAAFSGNTIYF	TGTGCCAGTAAAGTCGAGGCAGCCTTCTCTGGAAACACCATATATTTT
.	TRBV11-2	12	TRBJ2-3	.	CASSRGADTQYF	TGTGCCAGCAGCCGAGGAGCAGATACGCAGTATTTT
.	TRBV30	12	TRBJ2-5	.	CAWRRNQETQYF	TGTGCCTGGAGGAGAAACCAAGAGACCCAGTACTTC
.	TRBV7-9	12	TRBJ2-7	.	CASSPTGFEQYF	TGTGCCAGCAGCCCAACAGGGTTCGAGCAGTACTTC
.	TRBV10-3	12	TRBJ2-1	.	CAISALLNEQFF	TGTGCCATCAGTGCCCTCCTCAATGAGCAGTTCTTC
.	TRBV5-6	19	TRBJ2-5	.	CASSPLTIAGASTGETQYF	TGTGCCAGCAGCCCCTTGACCATCGCTGGTGCTAGCACGGGAGAGACCCAGTACTTC
.	TRBV7-3	14	TRBJ2-3	TRBD2	CASSYGLGTDTQYF	TGTGCCAGCAGCTATGGACTAGGTACAGATACGCAGTATTTT
once	TRBV6-5	13	TRBJ2-1	TRBD2	CASSRGGYNEQFF	TGTGCCAGCAGTCGCGGGGGTTACAATGAGCAGTTCTTC
.	TRBV18	13	TRBJ2-1	.	CASSPGKGSEQFF	TGTGCCAGCTCACCGGGGAAGGGGTCTGAGCAGTTCTTC
.	TRBV11-3	14	TRBJ2-7	.	CASSPRTDSYEQYF	TGTGCCAGCAGCCCGCGAACCGATTCCTACGAGCAGTACTTC
once	TRBV10-3	14	TRBJ1-5	TRBD1	CAISDREVAQPQHF	TGTGCCATCAGCGACAGGGAGGTGGCTCAGCCCCAGCATTTT
.	TRBV7-9	13	TRBJ2-7	TRBD1	CASSLNRGYEQYF	TGTGCCAGCAGCTTAAACAGGGGCTACGAGCAGTACTTC
.	TRBV7-7	16	TRBJ2-1	TRBD2	CASSETSGRALNEQFF	TGTGCTAGCAGCGAAACTAGCGGGAGGGCCCTCAATGAGCAGTTCTTC
.	TRBV29-1	13	TRBJ1-5	.	CSVVGGSNQPQHF	TGCAGCGTTGTGGGGGGTAGCAATCAGCCCCAGCATTTT
.	TRBV7-2	15	TRBJ1-5	TRBD1	CASSLGRRGYQPQHF	TGTGCCAGCAGCTTGGGCCGCAGGGGGTACCAGCCCCAGCATTTT
.	TRBV5-1	17	TRBJ2-2	.	CASSLELGLTNTGELFF	TGCGCCAGCAGCTTGGAGTTGGGACTTACGAACACCGGGGAGCTGTTTTTT
once	TRBV7-9	15	TRBJ2-1	.	CASSLVPSADNEQFF	TGTGCCAGCAGCTTAGTACCTAGCGCTGACAATGAGCAGTTCTTC
.	TRBV10-1	13	TRBJ2-3	TRBD2	CASSELGGRAQYF	TGCGCCAGCAGTGAGTTGGGCGGGAGGGCGCAGTATTTT
.	TRBV29-1	13	TRBJ2-7	TRBD1	CSVGGGNTYEQYF	TGCAGCGTTGGAGGGGGCAACACCTACGAGCAGTACTTC
.	TRBV18	12	TRBJ2-1	.	CASSRVTDEQFF	TGTGCCAGCTCAAGAGTGACTGATGAGCAGTTCTTC
.	TRBV9	15	TRBJ2-1	TRBD1	CASSVTDRGSNEQFF	TGTGCCAGCAGCGTAACGGACAGGGGGAGCAATGAGCAGTTCTTC
.	TRBV5-8	13	TRBJ2-7	.	CASSLGGRYEQYF	TGTGCCAGCAGCTTGGGCGGTCGCTACGAGCAGTACTTC
.	TRBV7-9	17	TRBJ2-2	TRBD2	CASSPGLAGVNTGELFF	TGTGCCAGCAGCCCGGGACTAGCGGGAGTTAACACCGGGGAGCTGTTTTTT
.	TRBV18	15	TRBJ1-5	TRBD1	CASSPGTGGNQPQHF	TGTGCCAGCTCACCCGGGACAGGTGGAAATCAGCCCCAGCATTTT
once	TRBV27	15	TRBJ2-7	TRBD2	CASSLVSGNSYEQYF	TGTGCCAGCAGTTTGGTTAGCGGGAACTCCTACGAGCAGTACTTC